The clone carrying this T cell receptor beta chain has at least ten counts. The data stem from a study of T-cell reconstitution after alpha-beta-depleted transplantation in children. Library preparation (for TCRbeta) was performed with unique molecular identifiers. MiXCR, applied by TCRdb to the PCR reads, yields one record per CDR3 protein. The data show 150,000 to 250,000 distinct CDR3 sequences, 13% to 15% seen once. The CDR3 contains 15 residues. Trimming cost V 6 bases and J 2 bases, with 14 bases left between them. In germline, CDR1 is SGHVS, CDR2 FQNEAQ. The V call is TRBV7-8, the J call TRBJ2-1; D is tentatively TRBD1 or TRBD2 (5 bases each). The TCR originated in a human donor who donated a stem cell graft to a child with acute lymphoblastic leukemia. The material was PBMCs from the stem cell graft donor, obtained from the stem cell graft. The CDR3 DNA is TGTGCCAGCAGTTACCGGGACCGCACCTACAATGAGCAGTTCTTC. This translates into CASSYRDRTYNEQFF.